These 16 T cell receptor beta chains share one sample of origin, sequenced in a study of blood T cell repertoires in COVID-19. Assay: immunoSEQ multiplex PCR; the TCRdb copy retains only in-frame clones and omits some. The data show about 190,000 clones, 85% to 90% seen once. The sample taken for sequencing was peripheral blood. The receptors originated from a man aged 50 or older with acute or convalescent COVID-19.

The chain joins TRBV2 to TRBJ1-5; 7 nucleotides agree with TRBD1. The trim removed 10 bases at V and 5 bases at J, leaving 8 bases unmatched. CDR1 and CDR2 (germline): SNHLY, FYNNEI. The CDR3 has 13 residues. The CDR3 region has the DNA TGTGCCACTAAGGGGGCAGTCCATCAGCCCCAGCATTTT. It yields the protein CATKGAVHQPQHF. Looking up the rest from reference TRBV2 and TRBJ1-5 gives the full variable domain: EPEVTQTPSHQVTQMGQEVILRCVPISNHLYFYWYRQILGQKVEFLVSFYNNEISEKSEIFDDQFSVERPDGSNFTLKIRSTKLEDSAMYFCATKGAVHQPQHFGDGTRLSIL.

The chain joins TRBV30 to TRBJ2-6, with 7 bases fitting TRBD1. Trimming cost V 5 bases and J 2 bases; bases outside gene matches: 3. Per the germline V gene, CDR1 is GTSNPN and CDR2 is SVGIG (reference sequence). The CDR3 contains 14 residues. CDR3 DNA sequence: TGTGCCTGGGGTACAGGGGCTGGGGCCAACGTCCTGACTTTC. This sequence encodes CAWGTGAGANVLTF.

The V and J genes are TRBV4-1 and TRBJ2-7, with 9 bases lining up with TRBD1. This CDR3 is 15 amino acids long. With 3 bases clipped from V and 3 bases from J, the junction kept 6 bases outside the gene matches. Per the germline V gene, CDR1 is MGHRA and CDR2 is YSYEKL. The CDR3: CASSQGQGSGYEQYF. CDR3 coding DNA: TGCGCCAGCAGCCAGGGACAGGGTTCGGGCTACGAGCAGTACTTC.

The chain carries TRBV3-1 (or the pseudogene TRBV3-2) and TRBJ2-2, with D perhaps TRBD2 (6 bases). In germline, CDR1 is LGHDT, CDR2 YNNKEL (reference sequence). The CDR3 consists of 17 residues. Deletions cut 0 bases from V and 2 bases from J, with 13 bases between. Here the CDR3 reads CASSQDLRGLNTGELFF. CDR3 DNA sequence: TGTGCCAGCAGCCAAGATTTGCGGGGACTCAACACCGGGGAGCTGTTTTTT.

The chain joins TRBV6-2 or TRBV6-3 to TRBJ2-3; D unclear. Germline loops: CDR1 MNHEY, CDR2 SVGEGT. V lost 0 bases, J lost 5 bases, and 9 bases lay in between. The CDR3 loop spans 14 amino acids. In DNA, the CDR3 is TGTGCCAGCAGTTACTCGAAAGCTGGAGATACGCAGTATTTT. It specifies CASSYSKAGDTQYF.

This clone was counted only a few times. The CDR3 here is CASSRWPGQDYNEQFF. The CDR3, as DNA: TGTGCCAGTAGTAGGTGGCCGGGACAGGACTACAATGAGCAGTTCTTC. The chain is built from TRBV19 and TRBJ2-1; 8 bases line up with TRBD1. Germline-derived CDR1 and CDR2 are LNHDA and SQIVND (reference sequence). J lost 3 bases, V lost 4 bases, and 8 bases had no gene match. This CDR3 region has 16 residues.

The CDR3 is CASIPNPGRASGNEQFF. The CDR3, as DNA: TGTGCCAGCATTCCGAACCCCGGGAGGGCCTCAGGGAATGAGCAGTTCTTC. This rearrangement joins TRBV28 to TRBJ2-1; 8 bases map to TRBD2. This CDR3 contains 17 residues. J lost 7 bases, V lost 7 bases, and 18 bases had no gene match. Per germline, CDR1 MDHEN and CDR2 SYDVKM.

The chain recombines TRBV6-5 with TRBJ2-5, with D perhaps TRBD2 (6 bases). CDR1 MNHEY and CDR2 SVGAGI come from the germline V gene. Trimming removed 2 bases at V and 11 bases at J, with 18 bases between. The CDR3 is 14 amino acids. The CDR3 loop is CASSYEQRSGTQYF. The CDR3 DNA reads TGTGCCAGCAGTTACGAACAGCGTTCAGGGACTCAGTACTTC.

The chain employs TRBV6-5 and TRBJ1-2; D is undetermined. V gave up 6 bases and J gave up 2 bases, with 13 bases separating them. The CDR3 spans 14 residues. From germline, CDR1 is MNHEY and CDR2 SVGAGI. Here the CDR3 reads CASSWPGENYGYTF. The CDR3 DNA follows: TGTGCCAGCAGCTGGCCGGGAGAAAACTATGGCTACACCTTC.

The chain combines TRBV6-2 or TRBV6-3 with TRBJ2-3, with 11 positions matching TRBD2. The CDR3 spans 14 residues. Germline-derived CDR1 and CDR2 are MNHEY and SVGEGT. J lost 5 bases, V lost 5 bases, and 3 bases had no gene match. The CDR3 sequence is CASSLGTSGDTQYF. The CDR3 coding sequence is TGTGCCAGCAGTCTCGGGACTAGCGGAGATACGCAGTATTTT.

In this sample, this clone turned up once. The chain carries TRBV19 and TRBJ1-2, with 10 bases matching TRBD1. Germline V gives CDR1 LNHDA, CDR2 SQIVND (reference sequence). The CDR3 runs to 15 residues. The junction had 8 bases not matched to a gene; V was cut back by 4 bases and J by 6 bases. The CDR3 here is CASSTPRQGANGYTF. CDR3 sequence (DNA): TGTGCCAGTAGTACTCCCCGACAGGGGGCTAATGGCTACACCTTC.

This chain joins TRBV5-1 and TRBJ2-7; possible D gene TRBD1, 6 bases. The CDR3 consists of 14 residues. The V gene's germline CDR1 is SGHRS and CDR2 YFSETQ. Deletions cut 7 bases from V and 4 bases from J, with 18 bases between. DNA of the CDR3: TGCGCCAGCTGTACAGGGTGGGGAACTTACGAGCAGTACTTC. This encodes CASCTGWGTYEQYF.

The chain joins TRBV9 to TRBJ1-1, with 7 nucleotides matching TRBD1. The length of the CDR3 is 13 residues. The V gene end was trimmed by 3 bases and the J gene end by 3 bases; junction bases not matched to a gene: 2. CDR1 is SGDLS and CDR2 is YYNGEE in the germline V gene. CDR3 protein: CASSEGADTEAFF. CDR3 bases: TGTGCCAGCAGCGAGGGGGCTGACACTGAAGCTTTCTTT.

The chain links TRBV29-1 to TRBJ2-1; D is undetermined. The CDR3 extends over 14 amino acids. CDR1 is SQVTM and CDR2 is ANQGSEA in the germline V gene. V lost 4 bases and J 7 bases, leaving 17 bases between the germline ends. Written as DNA, the CDR3 is TGCAGCGTTGTAGGCCAGTTAAACGGGAATGAGCAGTTCTTC. As protein: CSVVGQLNGNEQFF.

This rearrangement joins TRBV29-1 to TRBJ1-2, with a weak D call TRBD1 (6 bases). CDR1 is SQVTM, CDR2 ANQGSEA, per germline. V gave up 7 bases and J gave up 4 bases, with 16 bases separating them. The CDR3 is 13 amino acids. CDR3 DNA: TGCAGCGCAGACCAGACAGGCCCCTATGGCTACACCTTC. Its translation: CSADQTGPYGYTF.

The J gene is TRBJ2-5, the V gene TRBV19, with D perhaps TRBD1 (6 bases). Per the germline V gene, CDR1 is LNHDA and CDR2 is SQIVND (reference sequence). Trimming cost V 5 bases and J 5 bases, with 15 bases left between them. This CDR3 contains 14 residues. The CDR3 here is CASSFTGTRETQYF. The CDR3 DNA is TGTGCCAGTAGTTTTACAGGGACGCGGGAGACCCAGTACTTC.